This entry describes one T cell receptor (beta chain). It has no known antigen specificity. No base qualities exist here, and no much larger clone lies one base off it. The data originate from a study of T-cell reconstitution after alpha-beta-depleted transplantation in children (dated by TCRdb to between 2015 and 2016). Regarding the complete study: Using TCR repertoire profiling, the study followed T-cell immune reconstitution in a quantitative way in children after TCRalphabeta/CD19-depleted allogeneic hematopoietic cell transplantation.

The method behind the library was PCR. Sequencer: Illumina HiSeq 2500. TCR libraries were prepared with molecular barcoding, using unique molecular identifiers to normalize TCRbeta repertoire quantification. Through fastp at Q25 and MiXCR, TCRdb rebuilt clones from the public reads, retaining in-frame beta chains. Each CDR3 protein appears once, grouped with its most common genes and DNA. Across this sample there are 640,000 or so distinct CDR3 sequences, with 16% seen only once. The ten most abundant clones make up 0.85% to 1.3% of the sample. The source was PBMCs from the stem cell graft donor, collected from the stem cell graft. The TCR comes from a human donor who donated a stem cell graft to a child with acute myeloid leukemia.

The CDR3 region: CASSRQQGNTEAFF. The base sequence is TGCGCCAGCAGCCGACAACAGGGTAACACTGAAGCTTTCTTT. The chain is encoded by TRBV4-1 joined to TRBJ1-1; TRBD1 could be the D gene, as 6 bases match. As encoded in the germline V gene, CDR1 is MGHRA while CDR2 is YSYEKL. The CDR3 covers 14 residues, taking in both the cysteine and the phenylalanine. Only the CDR3 DNA is retained, 42 bases long and in frame from the first base. Relative to germline, V is 4 bases shorter and J is 2 bases shorter, with 11 bases between their ends.